The 4 T cell receptor beta chains below were found in one sample sequenced in a study of PD-1 blockade in classical Hodgkin lymphoma. Patients all relapsed after autologous stem cell transplantation, and there was variation in brentuximab vedotin exposure. Here immunoSEQ multiplex PCR was the method, and the copy in TCRdb shows in-frame clones only, minus some. The table lists tens of thousands of clones, 89% of them singletons, with over 8.5% in the top ten. Specimen: peripheral blood mononuclear cells (PBMCs), collected before the second cycle of nivolumab. These receptors all stem from a human donor with classical Hodgkin lymphoma.

Written as DNA, the CDR3 is TGCGCCAGCAGCCAAGATGGGGCCAGGGTGGCAGCGAACACTGAAGCTTTCTTT. Its protein product is CASSQDGARVAANTEAFF. The chain couples TRBV4-1 to TRBJ1-1; tentative D call: TRBD1 (5 bases). CDR3 length equals 18 residues. Germline V lookup: CDR1 MGHRA, CDR2 YSYEKL. The V and J ends lost 0 bases and 1 base respectively, with 18 bases between them.

The chain couples TRBV29-1 to TRBJ2-7, with 7 positions matching TRBD2. V was pared by 6 bases and J by 3 bases, with 8 bases of the junction left unmatched. This CDR3 contains 13 residues. Germline CDR1 and CDR2: SQVTM and ANQGSEA. The CDR3: CSVARGGGYEQYF. Here the CDR3 DNA reads TGCAGCGTAGCACGGGGCGGGGGCTACGAGCAGTACTTC.

The chain has TRBV7-9 and TRBJ2-5; TRBD2 aligns across 14 bases. The CDR3 sequence is 15 residues long. After removal of 5 bases from V and 3 bases from J, the junction contained 2 bases not matched to a gene. Germline values: CDR1 SEHNR, CDR2 FQNEAQ (reference sequence). CDR3 amino acids: CASSATSGGEETQYF. The CDR3 DNA follows: TGTGCCAGCAGCGCGACTAGCGGGGGGGAAGAGACCCAGTACTTC.

The chain recombines TRBV15 with TRBJ1-1; TRBD1 matches at 7 bases. Unmatched junction bases numbered 9, after V lost 5 bases and J lost 3 bases. The CDR3 length is 15 residues. Germline CDR1 is LNHNV and CDR2 is YYDKDF (reference sequence). This CDR3 is CATSSTGQPHTEAFF. CDR3 in DNA: TGTGCCACCAGCTCTACGGGACAGCCCCACACTGAAGCTTTCTTT.